These 2 T cell receptor beta chains originate from one sample sequenced in a study of T cell changes during pregnancy in multiple sclerosis. Produced via immunoSEQ multiplex PCR; TCRdb's table is partial and in-frame only. The table has under 95,000 clones, 85% to 95% seen once. The source was peripheral blood, collected in the second trimester of pregnancy. These receptors came from a female donor in good health, enrolled as a control in a pregnancy study.

The V and J genes are TRBV6-6 and TRBJ1-2, with D perhaps TRBD1 (5 bases). CDR1 and CDR2 from the germline V gene are MNHNY and SVGAGI (reference sequence). The CDR3 contains 16 residues. V lost 7 bases and J 3 bases, leaving 21 bases between the germline ends. CDR3 coding DNA: TGTGCCAGCAATGGGGGGTTGGCCTTTGGATACTATGGCTACACCTTC. Amino acids: CASNGGLAFGYYGYTF.

The rearrangement joins TRBV7-2 to TRBJ2-5; perhaps TRBD2 as D (5 bases). The CDR3 length is 16 residues. The V end lost 4 bases, the J end lost 0 bases, and 15 bases lay between the germline ends. Germline V gives CDR1 SGHTA, CDR2 FQGNSA. For the CDR3, the DNA is TGTGCCAGCAGCTCTAGCCCAACTGTGTACCAAGAGACCCAGTACTTC. Translating it yields CASSSSPTVYQETQYF.